The 2 T cell receptor beta chains given below trace back to one sample, sequenced in a study of blood T cell repertoires in COVID-19. TCRdb's copy holds only in-frame clones and misses some; the assay was immunoSEQ multiplex PCR. The sample has 350,000 to 450,000 clones, 89% seen once. The sequenced sample was peripheral blood. These receptors originate from a woman aged 40 to 50 with COVID-19, enrolled during active disease.

The rearrangement joins TRBV5-4 to TRBJ1-3, with D possibly matching TRBD1 (6 bases). Germline CDR1 is SGHNT and CDR2 is YYREEE (reference sequence). Deletions cut 3 bases from V and 4 bases from J, with 14 bases between. There are 15 residues in the CDR3. The CDR3 DNA follows: TGTGCCAGCAGCTCTCGCTTCACAGGGGGAAACACCATATATTTT. Protein sequence: CASSSRFTGGNTIYF.

This chain joins TRBV10-3 and TRBJ2-1; 12 bases agree with TRBD2. With V trimmed by 8 bases and J by 7 bases, 3 bases remained unmatched. The CDR3 runs to 13 residues. In germline, CDR1 is ENHRY, CDR2 SYGVKD. CDR3 DNA: TGTGCCATCCGGACTAGCGGGATAAATGAGCAGTTCTTC. Translated: CAIRTSGINEQFF.